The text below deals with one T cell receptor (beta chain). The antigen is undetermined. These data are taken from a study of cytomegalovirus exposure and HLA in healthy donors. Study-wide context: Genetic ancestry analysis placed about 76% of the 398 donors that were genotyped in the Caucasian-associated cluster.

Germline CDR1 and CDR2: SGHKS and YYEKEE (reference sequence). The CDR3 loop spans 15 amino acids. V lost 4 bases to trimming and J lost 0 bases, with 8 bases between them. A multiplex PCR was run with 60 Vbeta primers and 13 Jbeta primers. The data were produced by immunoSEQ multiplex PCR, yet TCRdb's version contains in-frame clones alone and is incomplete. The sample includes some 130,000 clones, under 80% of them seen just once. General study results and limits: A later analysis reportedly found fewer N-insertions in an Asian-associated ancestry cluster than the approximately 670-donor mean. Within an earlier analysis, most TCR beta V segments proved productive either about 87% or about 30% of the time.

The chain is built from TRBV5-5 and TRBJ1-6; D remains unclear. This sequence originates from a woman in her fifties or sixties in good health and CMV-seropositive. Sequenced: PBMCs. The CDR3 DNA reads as TGTGCCAGCAGCCCTTGGAGCTCCTATAATTCACCCCTCCACTTT. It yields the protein CASSPWSSYNSPLHF. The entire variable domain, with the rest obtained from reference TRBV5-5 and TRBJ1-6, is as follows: DAGVTQSPTHLIKTRGQQVTLRCSPISGHKSVSWYQQVLGQGPQFIFQYYEKEERGRGNFPDRFSARQFPNYSSELNVNALLLGDSALYLCASSPWSSYNSPLHFGNGTRLTVT.